The clone carrying this T cell receptor (beta chain) came up a few times. The antigen is undetermined. The TCR beta CDR3 region was amplified from genomic DNA, with two rounds of multiplex PCR being used for the amplification. First-round PCR, the initial amplification, used primers specific to each TRBV and TRBJ gene. Via MiXCR, TCRdb re-called the multiplex PCR reads, giving one row per CDR3 protein. The data show around 30,000 distinct CDR3 sequences, 34% seen once. The data were taken from a study of prognosis after radiotherapy for stage I lung cancer. On the study more broadly: After radiotherapy, 15 showed no significant progression while a few developed distant metastases (median approximately seven months).

Sample collection consisted of about 6 milliliters of peripheral blood drawn at each of two time points. V lost 4 bases to trimming and J lost 2 bases, with 8 bases between them. CDR1 is MNHNS and CDR2 is SASEGT in the germline V gene. CDR3 length equals 13 residues. General study results and limits: Shannon entropy after stereotactic body radiation therapy was lower in patients who developed distant metastases.

Sequencing was performed on PBMCs, taken before or after stereotactic body radiation therapy (not recorded which). The TCR was taken from a donor of 50 years or more with non-small cell lung cancer. J is TRBJ1-1 and V is TRBV6-1; D is unresolved. CDR3 loop: CASSATENTEAFF. In DNA form, the CDR3 reads TGTGCCAGCAGTGCCACAGAAAACACTGAAGCTTTCTTT.